This paragraph reports one T cell receptor (beta chain). This sample was taken from a study of blood T cell repertoires in COVID-19. Sequencing used immunoSEQ multiplex PCR; TCRdb keeps in-frame clones, though not all of them. The sample has over 120,000 clones, more than 75% seen once. This CDR3 contains 15 residues. CDR1 and CDR2 from the germline V gene are SGDLS and YYNGEE. With 2 bases clipped from V and 6 bases from J, the junction kept 5 bases outside the gene matches. While infection was still active, Seattle patients were enrolled and then followed longitudinally. The specimen was peripheral blood. This receptor was taken from a woman in her 70s with COVID-19, enrolled during active disease. The chain employs TRBV9 and TRBJ1-5, with 10 bases lining up with TRBD1. CDR3 residues: CASSVGTGAAQPQHF. CDR3 sequence (DNA): TGTGCCAGCAGCGTCGGGACAGGGGCCGCTCAGCCCCAGCATTTT. Supplemented by reference TRBV9 and TRBJ1-5, the full variable domain reads DSGVTQTPKHLITATGQRVTLRCSPRSGDLSVYWYQQSLDQGLQFLIQYYNGEERAKGNILERFSAQQFPDLHSELNLSSLELGDSALYFCASSVGTGAAQPQHFGDGTRLSIL.